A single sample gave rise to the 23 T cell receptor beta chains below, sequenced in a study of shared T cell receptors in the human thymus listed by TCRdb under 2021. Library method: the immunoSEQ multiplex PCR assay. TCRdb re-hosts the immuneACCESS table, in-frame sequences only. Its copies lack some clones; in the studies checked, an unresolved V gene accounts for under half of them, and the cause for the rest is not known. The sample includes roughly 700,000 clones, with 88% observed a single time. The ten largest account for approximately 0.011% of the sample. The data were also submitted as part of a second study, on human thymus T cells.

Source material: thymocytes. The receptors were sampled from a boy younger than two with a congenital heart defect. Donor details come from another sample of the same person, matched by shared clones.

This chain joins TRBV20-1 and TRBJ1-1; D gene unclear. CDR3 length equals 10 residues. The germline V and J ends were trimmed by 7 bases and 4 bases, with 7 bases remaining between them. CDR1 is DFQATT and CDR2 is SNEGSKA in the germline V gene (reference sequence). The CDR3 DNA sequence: TGCAGTGGGGGAGGCACTGAAGCTTTCTTT. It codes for CSGGGTEAFF.

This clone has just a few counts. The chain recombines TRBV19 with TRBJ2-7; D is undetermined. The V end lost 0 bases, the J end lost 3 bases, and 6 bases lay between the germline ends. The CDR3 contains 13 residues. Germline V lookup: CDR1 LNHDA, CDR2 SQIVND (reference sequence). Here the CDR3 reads CASSIDRDYEQYF. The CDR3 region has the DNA TGTGCCAGTAGTATAGATCGAGACTACGAGCAGTACTTC.

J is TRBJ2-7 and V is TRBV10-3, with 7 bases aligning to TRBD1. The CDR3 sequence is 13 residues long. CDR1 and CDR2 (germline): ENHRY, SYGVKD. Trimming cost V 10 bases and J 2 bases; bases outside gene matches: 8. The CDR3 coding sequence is TGTGCCAGCGGACAGGCTCTGACCTACGAGCAGTACTTC. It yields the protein CASGQALTYEQYF.

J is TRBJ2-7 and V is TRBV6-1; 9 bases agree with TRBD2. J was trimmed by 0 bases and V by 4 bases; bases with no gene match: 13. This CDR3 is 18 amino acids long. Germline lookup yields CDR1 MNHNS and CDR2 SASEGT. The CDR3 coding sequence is TGTGCCAGCAGTGTAGACGGTCTAGCGGGAATGGGCTCCTACGAGCAGTACTTC. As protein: CASSVDGLAGMGSYEQYF.

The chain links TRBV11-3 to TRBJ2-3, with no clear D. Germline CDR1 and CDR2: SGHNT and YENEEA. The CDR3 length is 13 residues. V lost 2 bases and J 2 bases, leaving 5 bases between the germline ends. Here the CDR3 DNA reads TGTGCCAGCAGCTTAACAGTCACAGATACGCAGTATTTT. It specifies CASSLTVTDTQYF. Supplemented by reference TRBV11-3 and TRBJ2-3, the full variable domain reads EAGVVQSPRYKIIEKKQPVAFWCNPISGHNTLYWYLQNLGQGPELLIRYENEEAVDDSQLPKDRFSAERLKGVDSTLKIQPAELGDSAVYLCASSLTVTDTQYFGPGTRLTVL.

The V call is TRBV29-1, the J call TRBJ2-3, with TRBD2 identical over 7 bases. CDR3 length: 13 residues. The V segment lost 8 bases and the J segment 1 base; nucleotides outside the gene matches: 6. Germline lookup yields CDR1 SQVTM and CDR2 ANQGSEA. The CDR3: CSLPGGGTDTQYF. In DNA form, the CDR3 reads TGCAGCCTCCCTGGGGGGGGCACAGATACGCAGTATTTT.

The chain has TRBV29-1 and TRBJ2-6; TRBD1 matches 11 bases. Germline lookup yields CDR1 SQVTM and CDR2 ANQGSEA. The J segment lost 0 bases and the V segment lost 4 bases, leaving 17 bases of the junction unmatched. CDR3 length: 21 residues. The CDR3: CSVGGRRDRGYESSGANVLTF. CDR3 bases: TGCAGCGTTGGGGGCCGAAGGGACAGGGGGTACGAGAGCTCTGGGGCCAACGTCCTGACTTTC.

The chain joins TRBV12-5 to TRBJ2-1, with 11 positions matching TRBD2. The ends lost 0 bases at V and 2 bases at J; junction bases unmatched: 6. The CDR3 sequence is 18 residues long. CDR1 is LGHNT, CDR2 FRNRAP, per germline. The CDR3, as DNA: TGTGCTAGTGGTTTGGTAATGGCTAGCGGGGGGCCCTACAATGAGCAGTTCTTC. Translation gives CASGLVMASGGPYNEQFF.

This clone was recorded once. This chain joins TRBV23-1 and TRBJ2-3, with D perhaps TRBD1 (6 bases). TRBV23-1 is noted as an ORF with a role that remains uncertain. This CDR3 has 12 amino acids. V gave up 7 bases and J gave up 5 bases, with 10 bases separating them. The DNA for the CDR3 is TGCGCCAGCACTCCAGGGGTAGATACGCAGTATTTT. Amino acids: CASTPGVDTQYF.

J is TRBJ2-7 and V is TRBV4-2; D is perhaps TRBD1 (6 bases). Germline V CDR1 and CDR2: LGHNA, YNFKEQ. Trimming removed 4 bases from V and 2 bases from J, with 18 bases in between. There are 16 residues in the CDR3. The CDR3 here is CASSPVRGRKPYEQYF. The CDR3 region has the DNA TGTGCCAGCAGCCCAGTGAGGGGGAGAAAACCCTACGAGCAGTACTTC.

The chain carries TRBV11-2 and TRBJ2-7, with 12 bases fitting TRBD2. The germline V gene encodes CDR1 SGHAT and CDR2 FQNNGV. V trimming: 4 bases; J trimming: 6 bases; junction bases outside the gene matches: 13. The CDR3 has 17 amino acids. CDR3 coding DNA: TGTGCCAGCAGCTCGACAGGGATGACTAGCGGGAGATGCGAGCAGTACTTC. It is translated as CASSSTGMTSGRCEQYF.

CDR3 bases: TGTGCCTGGAGTCCTGACTCCCATTATGTGGAGCAGTACTTC. As protein: CAWSPDSHYVEQYF. The chain has TRBV30 and TRBJ2-7; D remains ambiguous. V gave up 2 bases and J gave up 7 bases, with 18 bases separating them. CDR3 size: 14 residues. CDR1 and CDR2 (germline): GTSNPN, SVGIG (reference sequence). Full variable domain (missing parts from reference TRBV30 and TRBJ2-7): SQTIHQWPATLVQPVGSPLSLECTVEGTSNPNLYWYRQAAGRGLQLLFYSVGIGQISSEVPQNLSASRPQDRQFILSSKKLLLSDSGFYLCAWSPDSHYVEQYFGPGTRLTVT.

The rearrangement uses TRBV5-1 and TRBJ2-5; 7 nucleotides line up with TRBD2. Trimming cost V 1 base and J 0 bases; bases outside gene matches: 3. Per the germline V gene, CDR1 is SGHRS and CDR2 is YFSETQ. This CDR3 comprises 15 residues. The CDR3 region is CASSLQRDYQETQYF. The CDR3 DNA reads TGCGCCAGCAGCTTGCAGCGGGACTACCAAGAGACCCAGTACTTC.

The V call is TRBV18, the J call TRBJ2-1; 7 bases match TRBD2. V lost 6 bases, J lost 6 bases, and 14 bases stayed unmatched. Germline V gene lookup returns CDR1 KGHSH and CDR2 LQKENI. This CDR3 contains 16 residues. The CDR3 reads CASSPGRAFRGNEQFF. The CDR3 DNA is TGTGCCAGCTCCCCTGGGAGGGCCTTCCGCGGCAATGAGCAGTTCTTC. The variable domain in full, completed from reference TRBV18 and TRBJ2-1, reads NAGVMQNPRHLVRRRGQEARLRCSPMKGHSHVYWYRQLPEEGLKFMVYLQKENIIDESGMPKERFSAEFPKEGPSILRIQQVVRGDSAAYFCASSPGRAFRGNEQFFGPGTRLTVL.

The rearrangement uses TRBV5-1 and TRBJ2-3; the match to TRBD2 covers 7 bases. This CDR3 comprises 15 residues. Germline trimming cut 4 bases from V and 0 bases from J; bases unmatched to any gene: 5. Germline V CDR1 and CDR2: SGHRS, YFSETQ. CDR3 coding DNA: TGCGCCAGCAGCCCGGGTAGCGGGAGCACAGATACGCAGTATTTT. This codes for CASSPGSGSTDTQYF. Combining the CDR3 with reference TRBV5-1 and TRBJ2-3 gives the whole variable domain KAGVTQTPRYLIKTRGQQVTLSCSPISGHRSVSWYQQTPGQGLQFLFEYFSETQRNKGNFPGRFSGRQFSNSRSEMNVSTLELGDSALYLCASSPGSGSTDTQYFGPGTRLTVL.

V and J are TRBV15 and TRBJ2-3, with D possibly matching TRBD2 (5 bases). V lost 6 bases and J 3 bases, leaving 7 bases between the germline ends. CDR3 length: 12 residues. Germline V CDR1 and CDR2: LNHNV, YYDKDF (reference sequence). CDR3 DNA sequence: TGTGCCACCAGTGGGAGAACAGATACGCAGTATTTT. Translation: CATSGRTDTQYF.

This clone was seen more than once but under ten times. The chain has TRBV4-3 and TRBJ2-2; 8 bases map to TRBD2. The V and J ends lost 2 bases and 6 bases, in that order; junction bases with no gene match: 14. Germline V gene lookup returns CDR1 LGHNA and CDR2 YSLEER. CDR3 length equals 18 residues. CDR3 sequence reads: CASSQPGPGGGRPGELFF. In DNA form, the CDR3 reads TGCGCCAGCAGCCAACCAGGGCCGGGGGGCGGGAGGCCCGGGGAGCTGTTTTTT.

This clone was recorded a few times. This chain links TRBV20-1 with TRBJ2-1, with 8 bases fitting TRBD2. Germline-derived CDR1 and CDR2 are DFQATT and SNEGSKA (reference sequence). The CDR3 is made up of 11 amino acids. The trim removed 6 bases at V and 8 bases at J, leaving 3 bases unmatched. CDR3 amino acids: CSAPGGDEQFF. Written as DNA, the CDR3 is TGCAGTGCCCCGGGGGGGGATGAGCAGTTCTTC.

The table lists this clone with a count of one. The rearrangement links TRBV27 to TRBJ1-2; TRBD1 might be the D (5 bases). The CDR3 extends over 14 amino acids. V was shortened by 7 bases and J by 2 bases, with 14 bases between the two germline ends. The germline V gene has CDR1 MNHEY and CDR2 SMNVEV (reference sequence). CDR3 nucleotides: TGTGCCAGCACCTCGGGGAGGGGCAACTATGGCTACACCTTC. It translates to CASTSGRGNYGYTF.

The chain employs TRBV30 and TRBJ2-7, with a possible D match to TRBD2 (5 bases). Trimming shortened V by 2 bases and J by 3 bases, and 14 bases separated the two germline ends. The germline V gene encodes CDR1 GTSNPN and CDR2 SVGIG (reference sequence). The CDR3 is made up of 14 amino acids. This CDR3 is CAWSPEGIHYEQYF. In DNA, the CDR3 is TGTGCCTGGAGTCCCGAGGGTATCCACTACGAGCAGTACTTC.

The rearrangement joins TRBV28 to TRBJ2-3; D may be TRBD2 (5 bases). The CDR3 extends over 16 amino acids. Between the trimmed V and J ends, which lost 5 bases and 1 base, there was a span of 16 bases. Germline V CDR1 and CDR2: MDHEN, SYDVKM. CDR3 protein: CASSGNEGEGTDTQYF. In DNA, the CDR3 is TGTGCCAGCAGTGGTAACGAGGGAGAGGGCACAGATACGCAGTATTTT.

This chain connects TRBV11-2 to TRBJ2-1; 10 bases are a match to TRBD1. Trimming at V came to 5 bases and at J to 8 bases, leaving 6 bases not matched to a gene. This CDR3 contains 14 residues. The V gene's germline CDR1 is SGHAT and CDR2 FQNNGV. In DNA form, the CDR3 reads TGTGCCAGCAGCCGACAGGGGGCGAGCGATGAGCAGTTCTTC. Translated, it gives CASSRQGASDEQFF.

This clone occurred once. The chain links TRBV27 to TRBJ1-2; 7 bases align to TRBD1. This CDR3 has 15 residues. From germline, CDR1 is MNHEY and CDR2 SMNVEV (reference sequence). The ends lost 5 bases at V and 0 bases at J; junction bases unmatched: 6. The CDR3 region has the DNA TGTGCCAGCAGTGCCCGGGACAGCCCTAACTATGGCTACACCTTC. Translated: CASSARDSPNYGYTF.